The 8 T cell receptor beta chains given below trace back to one sample, sequenced in a study of high-grade serous ovarian cancer treatment subgroups. The assay was immunoSEQ multiplex PCR, and TCRdb's table has in-frame clones only and misses some. The sample records about 10,000 clones, approximately 70% being singletons. The tumor samples were collected prior to definitive surgery or chemotherapy. The sample comprised tumor tissue. Every receptor here comes from a human donor with high-grade serous ovarian cancer.

V is TRBV15 and J is TRBJ1-2; D is undetermined. Trimming removed 0 bases from V and 4 bases from J, with 9 bases in between. The CDR3 sequence is 14 residues long. Per germline, CDR1 LNHNV and CDR2 YYDKDF (reference sequence). The CDR3 DNA is TGTGCCACCAGCAGAGATAACGGCCTCTATGGCTACACCTTC. Amino acids: CATSRDNGLYGYTF.

The V gene is TRBV11-3, the J gene TRBJ1-5; a weak D match, TRBD1 (6 bases). Germline CDR1 and CDR2: SGHNT and YENEEA. CDR3 length: 13 residues. V shed 3 bases and J shed 5 bases, with 8 bases lying between them. The CDR3 nucleotides are TGTGCCAGCAGCTTTCGGGGGCATCAGCCCCAGCATTTT. Translation: CASSFRGHQPQHF.

The chain carries TRBV7-2 and TRBJ2-7; D is undetermined. The CDR3 totals 14 residues. Germline V lookup: CDR1 SGHTA, CDR2 FQGNSA. V was trimmed by 5 bases and J by 5 bases, leaving 16 bases between them. The CDR3 nucleotides read TGTGCCAGCAGCGCGACTGGGTCCTCACACGAGCAGTACTTC. As protein: CASSATGSSHEQYF.

The V and J genes are TRBV5-8 and TRBJ2-1, with a tentative D call TRBD2 (6 bases). The CDR3 has 11 amino acids. Trimming stripped 6 bases from V and 13 bases from J, with 14 bases between. CDR1 is SGHTS and CDR2 is YDEGEE in the germline V gene. The CDR3 loop is CASNPRGIQFF. For the CDR3, the DNA is TGTGCCAGCAACCCCCGGGGGATACAGTTCTTC.

V and J are TRBV4-3 and TRBJ1-2; D not resolved. Per the germline V gene, CDR1 is LGHNA and CDR2 is YSLEER. The CDR3 is 15 amino acids. The V end was cut by 1 base, the J end by 5 bases, with 14 bases between. CDR3 sequence: CASSQGSTSFYGYTF. In nucleotides, the CDR3 is TGCGCCAGCAGCCAAGGCTCCACAAGTTTTTATGGCTACACCTTC.

The V and J genes are TRBV5-4 and TRBJ2-3; D uncertain. The CDR3 loop spans 17 amino acids. Between the trimmed V and J ends, which lost 2 bases and 0 bases, there was a span of 16 bases. Germline V gene lookup returns CDR1 SGHNT and CDR2 YYREEE (reference sequence). The CDR3 DNA sequence: TGTGCCAGCAGCTTTTCCCATGACTTATCTAGCACAGATACGCAGTATTTT. Encoded protein: CASSFSHDLSSTDTQYF.

This sequence joins TRBV29-1 and TRBJ2-3, with 14 bases that match TRBD2. There are 14 residues in the CDR3. Germline CDR1 and CDR2: SQVTM and ANQGSEA. Unmatched junction bases numbered 4, after V lost 6 bases and J lost 5 bases. In nucleotides, the CDR3 is TGCAGCGTAGGGACTAGCGGGAGTTTAGATACGCAGTATTTT. Residues: CSVGTSGSLDTQYF.

This clone was observed a handful of times. V is TRBV2 and J is TRBJ2-1, with 7 positions matching TRBD1. The CDR3 is 14 amino acids. Trimming took 4 bases from V and 4 from J; bases not matched to a gene: 4. CDR1 and CDR2 (germline): SNHLY, FYNNEI. Here the CDR3 DNA reads TGTGCCAGCAGTGCACGGACAGGTTACAATGAGCAGTTCTTC. It yields the protein CASSARTGYNEQFF.